One T cell receptor beta chain is described in this entry. The data were taken from a study of shared T cell receptors in the human thymus. Produced via immunoSEQ multiplex PCR; TCRdb's table is partial and in-frame only. The sample carries hundreds of thousands of clones, over 75% recorded once. Germline V gene lookup returns CDR1 MNHEY and CDR2 SVGAGI. Trimming left V 5 bases short and J 4 bases short, with 11 bases between. This CDR3 is 14 amino acids long. These data also featured in a second study, about human thymus T cells. That work contributes: There appeared to be biased usage of V and J genes in thymic and blood repertoires. Unrelated people showed highly overlapping thymic repertoires, related research reported.

V and J are TRBV6-5 and TRBJ1-4; the D gene is possibly TRBD1 (6 bases). Sample: thymocytes. This sequence originates from a girl under three years old with a congenital heart defect. The chain's CDR3 is CASSRTEINEKLFF. In DNA form, the CDR3 reads TGTGCCAGCAGTCGGACAGAAATTAATGAAAAACTGTTTTTT.